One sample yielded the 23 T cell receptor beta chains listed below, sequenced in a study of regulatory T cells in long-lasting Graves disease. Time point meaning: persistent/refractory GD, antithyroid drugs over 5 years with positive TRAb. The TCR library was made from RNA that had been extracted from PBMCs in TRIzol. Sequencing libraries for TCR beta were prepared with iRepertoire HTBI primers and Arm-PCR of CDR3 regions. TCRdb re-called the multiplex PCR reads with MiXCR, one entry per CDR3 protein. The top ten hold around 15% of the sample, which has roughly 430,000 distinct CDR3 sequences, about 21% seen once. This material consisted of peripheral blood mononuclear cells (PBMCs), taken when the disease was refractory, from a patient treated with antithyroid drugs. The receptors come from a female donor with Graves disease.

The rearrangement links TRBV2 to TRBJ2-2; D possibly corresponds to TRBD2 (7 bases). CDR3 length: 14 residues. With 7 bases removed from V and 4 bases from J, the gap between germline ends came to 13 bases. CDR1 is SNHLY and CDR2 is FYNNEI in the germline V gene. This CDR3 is CASIGGASTGELFF. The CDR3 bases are TGTGCCAGCATAGGGGGGGCAAGCACCGGGGAGCTGTTTTTT.

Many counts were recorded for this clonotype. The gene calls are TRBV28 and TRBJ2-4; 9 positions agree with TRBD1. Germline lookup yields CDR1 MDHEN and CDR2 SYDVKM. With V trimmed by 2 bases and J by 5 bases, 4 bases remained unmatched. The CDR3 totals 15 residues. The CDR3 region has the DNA TGTGCCAGCAGTTTAGGGACAGGGAGCCAAAACATTCAGTACTTC. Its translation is CASSLGTGSQNIQYF.

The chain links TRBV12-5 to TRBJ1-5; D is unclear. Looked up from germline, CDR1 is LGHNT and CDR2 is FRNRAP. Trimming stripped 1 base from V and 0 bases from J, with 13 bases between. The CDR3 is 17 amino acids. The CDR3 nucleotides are TGTGCTAGTGGTTTGGGCACCCCCGGTTATAGCAATCAGCCCCAGCATTTT. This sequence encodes CASGLGTPGYSNQPQHF.

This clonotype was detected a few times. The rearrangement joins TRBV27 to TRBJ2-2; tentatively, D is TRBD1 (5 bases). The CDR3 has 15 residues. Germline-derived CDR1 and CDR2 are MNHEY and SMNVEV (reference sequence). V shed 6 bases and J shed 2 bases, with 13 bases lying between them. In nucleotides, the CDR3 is TGTGCCAGCAGCCCCCCAGGACACAACACCGGGGAGCTGTTTTTT. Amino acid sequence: CASSPPGHNTGELFF.

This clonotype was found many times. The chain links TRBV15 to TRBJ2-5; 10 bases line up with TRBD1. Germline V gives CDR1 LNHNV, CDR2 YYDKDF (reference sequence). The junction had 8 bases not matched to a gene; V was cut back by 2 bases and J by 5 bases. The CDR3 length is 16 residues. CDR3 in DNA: TGTGCCACCAGCAGACGGGACAGGGGCATCGGGGAGACCCAGTACTTC. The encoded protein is CATSRRDRGIGETQYF.

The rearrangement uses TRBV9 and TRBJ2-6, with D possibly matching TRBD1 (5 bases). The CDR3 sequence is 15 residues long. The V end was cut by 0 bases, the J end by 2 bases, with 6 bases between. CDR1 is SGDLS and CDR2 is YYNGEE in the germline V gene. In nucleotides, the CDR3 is TGTGCCAGCAGCGTAGAGGGGACTGGGGCCAACGTCCTGACTTTC. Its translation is CASSVEGTGANVLTF.

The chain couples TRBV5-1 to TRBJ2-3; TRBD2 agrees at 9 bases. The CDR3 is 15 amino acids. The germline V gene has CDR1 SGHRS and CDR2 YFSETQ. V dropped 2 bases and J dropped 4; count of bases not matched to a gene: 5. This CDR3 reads CASSFRGGRADTQYF. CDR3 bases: TGCGCCAGCAGCTTTCGAGGCGGGAGGGCAGATACGCAGTATTTT.

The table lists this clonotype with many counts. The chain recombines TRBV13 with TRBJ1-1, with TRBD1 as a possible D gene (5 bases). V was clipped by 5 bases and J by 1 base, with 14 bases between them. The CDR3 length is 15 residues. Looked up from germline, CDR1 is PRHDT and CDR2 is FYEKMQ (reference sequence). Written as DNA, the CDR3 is TGTGCCAGCAGCCACTCCTCCGGGGGGAACACTGAAGCTTTCTTT. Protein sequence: CASSHSSGGNTEAFF.

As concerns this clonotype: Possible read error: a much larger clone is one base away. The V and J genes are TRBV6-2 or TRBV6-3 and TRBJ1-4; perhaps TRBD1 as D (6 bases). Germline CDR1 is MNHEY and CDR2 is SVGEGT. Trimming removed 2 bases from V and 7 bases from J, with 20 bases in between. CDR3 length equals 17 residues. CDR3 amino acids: CASSYGTSPQGGEKLFF. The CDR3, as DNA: TGTGCCAGCAGTTACGGGACAAGTCCCCAGGGAGGTGAAAAACTGTTTTTT.

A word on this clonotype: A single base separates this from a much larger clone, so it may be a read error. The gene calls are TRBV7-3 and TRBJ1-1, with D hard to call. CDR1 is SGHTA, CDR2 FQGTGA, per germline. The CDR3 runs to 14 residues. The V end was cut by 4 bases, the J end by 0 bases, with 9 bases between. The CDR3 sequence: CASSYGWVNTEAFF. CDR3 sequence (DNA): TGTGCCAGCAGCTACGGGTGGGTGAACACTGAAGCTTTCTTT.

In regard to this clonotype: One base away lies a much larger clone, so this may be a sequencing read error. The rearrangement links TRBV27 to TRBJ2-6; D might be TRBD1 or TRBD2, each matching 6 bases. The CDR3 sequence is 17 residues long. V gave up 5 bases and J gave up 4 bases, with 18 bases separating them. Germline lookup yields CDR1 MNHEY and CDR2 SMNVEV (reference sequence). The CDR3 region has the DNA TGTGCCAGCAGTACTCGGACAGCGGGCGAAGGGGCCAACGTCCTGACTTTC. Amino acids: CASSTRTAGEGANVLTF.

The DNA of the CDR3 is TGTGCCAGCACCAAAGACGGACAGGGAGAGACCCAGTACTTC. Protein sequence: CASTKDGQGETQYF. The gene calls are TRBV9 and TRBJ2-5; 8 bases are a match to TRBD1. Germline lookup yields CDR1 SGDLS and CDR2 YYNGEE. V gave up 6 bases and J gave up 4 bases; unmatched junction bases: 8. The CDR3 is made up of 14 amino acids. Together with reference TRBV9 and TRBJ2-5, the CDR3 gives the full variable domain: DSGVTQTPKHLITATGQRVTLRCSPRSGDLSVYWYQQSLDQGLQFLIQYYNGEERAKGNILERFSAQQFPDLHSELNLSSLELGDSALYFCASTKDGQGETQYFGPGTRLLVL.

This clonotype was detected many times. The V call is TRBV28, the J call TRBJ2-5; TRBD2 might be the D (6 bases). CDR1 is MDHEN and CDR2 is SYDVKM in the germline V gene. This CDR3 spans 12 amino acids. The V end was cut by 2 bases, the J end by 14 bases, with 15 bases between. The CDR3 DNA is TGTGCCAGCAGTTTAATCGGGACTGCCGACTACTTC. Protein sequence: CASSLIGTADYF.

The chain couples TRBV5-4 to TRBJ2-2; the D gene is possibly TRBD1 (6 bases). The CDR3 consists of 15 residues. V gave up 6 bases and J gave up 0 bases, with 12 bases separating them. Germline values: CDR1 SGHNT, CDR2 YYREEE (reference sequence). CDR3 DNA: TGTGCCAGCACCAGTCAGGGGACGAACACCGGGGAGCTGTTTTTT. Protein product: CASTSQGTNTGELFF.

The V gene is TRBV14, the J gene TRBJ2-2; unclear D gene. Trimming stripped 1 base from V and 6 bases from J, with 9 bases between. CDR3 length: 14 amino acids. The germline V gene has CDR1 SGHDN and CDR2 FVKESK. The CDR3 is CASSQVTVAGELFF. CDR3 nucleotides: TGTGCCAGCAGCCAAGTAACTGTCGCCGGGGAGCTGTTTTTT.

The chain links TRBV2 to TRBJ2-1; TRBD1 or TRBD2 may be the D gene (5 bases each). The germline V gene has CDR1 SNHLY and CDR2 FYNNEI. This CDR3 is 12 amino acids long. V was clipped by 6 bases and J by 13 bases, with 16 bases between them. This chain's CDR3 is CASSGAREGQFF. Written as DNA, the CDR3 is TGTGCCAGCAGCGGGGCCCGCGAGGGACAGTTCTTC.

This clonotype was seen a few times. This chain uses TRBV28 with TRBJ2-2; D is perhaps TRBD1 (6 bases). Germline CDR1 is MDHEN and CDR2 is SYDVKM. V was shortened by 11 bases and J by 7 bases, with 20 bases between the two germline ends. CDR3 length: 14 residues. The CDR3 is CASQGRGLSGELFF. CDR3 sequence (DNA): TGTGCCTCGCAGGGGCGCGGGTTGAGCGGGGAGCTGTTTTTT.

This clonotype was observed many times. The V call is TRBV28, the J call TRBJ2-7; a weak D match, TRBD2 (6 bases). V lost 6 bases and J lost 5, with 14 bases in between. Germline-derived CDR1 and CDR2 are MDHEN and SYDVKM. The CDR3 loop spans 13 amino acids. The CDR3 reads CASRSREKDEQYF. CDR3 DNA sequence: TGTGCCAGCAGGAGTCGGGAGAAAGACGAGCAGTACTTC. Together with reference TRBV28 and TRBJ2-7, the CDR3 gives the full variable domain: DVKVTQSSRYLVKRTGEKVFLECVQDMDHENMFWYRQDPGLGLRLIYFSYDVKMKEKGDIPEGYSVSREKKERFSLILESASTNQTSMYLCASRSREKDEQYFGPGTRLTVT.

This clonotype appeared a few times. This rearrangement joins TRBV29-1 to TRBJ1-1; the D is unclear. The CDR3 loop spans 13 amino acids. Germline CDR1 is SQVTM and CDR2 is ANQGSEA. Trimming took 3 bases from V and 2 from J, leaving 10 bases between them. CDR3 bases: TGCAGCGTTGACATACATACAAACACTGAAGCTTTCTTT. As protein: CSVDIHTNTEAFF. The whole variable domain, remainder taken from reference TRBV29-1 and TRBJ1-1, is SAVISQKPSRDICQRGTSLTIQCQVDSQVTMMFWYRQQPGQSLTLIATANQGSEATYESGFVIDKFPISRPNLTFSTLTVSNMSPEDSSIYLCSVDIHTNTEAFFGQGTRLTVV.

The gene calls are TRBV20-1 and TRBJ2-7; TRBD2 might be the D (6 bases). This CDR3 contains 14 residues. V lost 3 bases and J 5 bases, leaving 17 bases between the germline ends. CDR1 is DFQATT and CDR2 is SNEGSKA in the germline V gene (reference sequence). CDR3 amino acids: CSASTTEGINEQYF. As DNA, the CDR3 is TGCAGTGCTAGTACAACGGAGGGGATCAACGAGCAGTACTTC.

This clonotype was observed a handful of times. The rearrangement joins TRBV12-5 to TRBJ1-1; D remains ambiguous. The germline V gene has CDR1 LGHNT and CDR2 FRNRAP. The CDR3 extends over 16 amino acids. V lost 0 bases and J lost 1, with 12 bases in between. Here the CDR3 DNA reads TGTGCTAGTGGTTTGGTAAGCGAGTCAACGAACACTGAAGCTTTCTTT. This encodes CASGLVSESTNTEAFF.

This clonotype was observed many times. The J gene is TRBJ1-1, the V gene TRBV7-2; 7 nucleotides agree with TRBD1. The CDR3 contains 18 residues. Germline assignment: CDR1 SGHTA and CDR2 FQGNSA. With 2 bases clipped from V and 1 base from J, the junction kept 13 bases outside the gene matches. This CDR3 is CASSLFPPGDSKNTEAFF. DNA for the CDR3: TGTGCCAGCAGCTTATTTCCGCCAGGGGACAGCAAGAACACTGAAGCTTTCTTT.

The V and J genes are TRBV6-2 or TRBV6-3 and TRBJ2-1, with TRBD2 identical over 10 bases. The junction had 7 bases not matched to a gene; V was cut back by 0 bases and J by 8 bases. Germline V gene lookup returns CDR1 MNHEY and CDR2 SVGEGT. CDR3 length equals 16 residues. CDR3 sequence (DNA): TGTGCCAGCAGTTACTCGAGGCCTAGCGGGAGCTATGAGCAGTTCTTC. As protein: CASSYSRPSGSYEQFF.